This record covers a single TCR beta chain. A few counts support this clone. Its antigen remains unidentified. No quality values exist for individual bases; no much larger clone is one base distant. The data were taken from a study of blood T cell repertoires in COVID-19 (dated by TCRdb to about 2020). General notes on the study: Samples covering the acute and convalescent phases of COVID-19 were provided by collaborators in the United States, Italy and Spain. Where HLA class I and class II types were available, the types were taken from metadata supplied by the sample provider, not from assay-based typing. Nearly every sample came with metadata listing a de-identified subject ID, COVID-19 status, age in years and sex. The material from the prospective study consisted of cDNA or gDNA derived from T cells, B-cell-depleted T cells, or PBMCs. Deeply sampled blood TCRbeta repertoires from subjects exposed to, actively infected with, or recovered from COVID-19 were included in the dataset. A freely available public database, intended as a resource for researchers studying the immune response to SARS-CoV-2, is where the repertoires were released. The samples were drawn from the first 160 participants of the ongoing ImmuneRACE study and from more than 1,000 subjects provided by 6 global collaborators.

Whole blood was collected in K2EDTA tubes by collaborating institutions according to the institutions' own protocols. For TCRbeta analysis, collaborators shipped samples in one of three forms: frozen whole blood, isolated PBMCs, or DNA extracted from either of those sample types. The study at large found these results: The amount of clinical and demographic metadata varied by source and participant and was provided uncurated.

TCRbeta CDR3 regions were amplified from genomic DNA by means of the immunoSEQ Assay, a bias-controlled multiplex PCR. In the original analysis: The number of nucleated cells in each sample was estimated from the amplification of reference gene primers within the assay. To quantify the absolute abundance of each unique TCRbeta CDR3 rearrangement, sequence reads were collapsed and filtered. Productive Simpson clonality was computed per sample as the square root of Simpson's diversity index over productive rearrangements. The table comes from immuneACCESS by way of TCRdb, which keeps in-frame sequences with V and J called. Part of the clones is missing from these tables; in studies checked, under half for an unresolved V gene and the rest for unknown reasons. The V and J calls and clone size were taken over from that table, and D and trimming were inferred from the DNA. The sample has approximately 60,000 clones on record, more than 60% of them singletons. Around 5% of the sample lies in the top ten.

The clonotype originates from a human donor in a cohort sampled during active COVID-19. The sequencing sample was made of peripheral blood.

The base sequence is TGTGCCAGCAGCCCCAGAGGGCCAGATACGCAGTATTTT. Translated, it gives CASSPRGPDTQYF. The chain links TRBV7-9 with TRBJ2-3, with a tentative D gene TRBD2 over 5 matching bases. From the cysteine through the phenylalanine, the CDR3 covers 13 amino acids. Of all the DNA, just the CDR3 is kept, 39 bases in frame from base 1. The germline V gene (reference sequence) gives CDR1 as SEHNR and CDR2 as FQNEAQ. V loses 5 bases of germline sequence and J loses 4 bases, and the interval between the two ends is 10 bases.